What follows describes a single T cell receptor beta chain. The antigen is not known. These data are taken from a study of a mutant IDH1 vaccine in newly diagnosed glioma. The CDR3 extends over 14 amino acids. Germline V gene sequence: CDR1 SGHRS, CDR2 YFSETQ. Trimming stripped 3 bases from V and 2 bases from J, with 11 bases between. Time point described: baseline, week 1 (first vaccination visit). The treatment: pre-vaccination baseline after standard-of-care therapy. Donors had new WHO grade 3 or 4 IDH1-mutant, ATRX-lost astrocytomas. Sequencing was performed with immunoSEQ multiplex PCR; in TCRdb, only in-frame clones are kept and a portion is missing. The data show 35,000 to 40,000 clones, approximately 92% seen once. Points from the study as a whole: Apparently unrelated to pseudoprogression were changes in the top peripheral T cell clonotypes.

The source was PBMCs, collected from a glioma patient treated with radiotherapy, temozolomide or both. The chain employs TRBV5-1 and TRBJ2-5; D not resolved. This clonotype was obtained from a man in his late teens or twenties with glioma. In DNA form, the CDR3 reads TGCGCCAGCAGCTCTACCGATCCGCAAGAGACCCAGTACTTC. Residues: CASSSTDPQETQYF.